The 22 T cell receptor beta chains presented below share a single source sample, sequenced in a study of cytomegalovirus exposure and HLA in healthy donors. PCR primers comprised 60 Vbeta and 13 Jbeta primers. Repertoires were generated with immunoSEQ multiplex PCR, while TCRdb's copy carries only in-frame clones and drops some. The table records about 150,000 clones, 84% of them present only once. Sequenced material: PBMCs. Every receptor here comes from a boy between 2 and 15 years old in good health and CMV-seronegative.

V usage is TRBV4-3 and J usage is TRBJ1-1, with a tentative D call TRBD1 (6 bases). CDR1 is LGHNA, CDR2 YSLEER, per germline. Deletions cut 4 bases from V and 0 bases from J, with 9 bases between. The CDR3 is made up of 14 amino acids. This CDR3 reads CASSLDRLNTEAFF. In DNA, the CDR3 is TGCGCCAGCAGCCTTGACAGGTTGAACACTGAAGCTTTCTTT.

This clone was found a few times. V usage is TRBV7-9 and J usage is TRBJ1-1; no reliable D call. The CDR3 has 14 amino acids. V lost 1 base and J 5 bases, leaving 11 bases between the germline ends. CDR1 is SEHNR and CDR2 is FQNEAQ in the germline V gene (reference sequence). CDR3 protein: CASSLEGRRTEAFF. The CDR3 DNA reads as TGTGCCAGCAGCTTAGAAGGGAGGCGGACTGAAGCTTTCTTT.

The sample holds one count of this clone. The rearrangement joins TRBV28 to TRBJ1-2; D unresolved. The CDR3 covers 13 residues. Looked up from germline, CDR1 is MDHEN and CDR2 is SYDVKM. The V end was cut by 8 bases, the J end by 8 bases, with 18 bases between. CDR3 nucleotide sequence: TGTGCCAGCGTCGGCCCACCGGGTGAGGGCTACACCTTC. Its protein is CASVGPPGEGYTF.

V gene TRBV6-6 combines with J gene TRBJ1-5; D perhaps matches TRBD1 (6 bases). CDR3 size: 15 residues. The V gene lost 7 bases and the J gene lost 2 bases, with 15 bases spanning the gap. Germline V gene lookup returns CDR1 MNHNY and CDR2 SVGAGI (reference sequence). The CDR3 here is CASTSEGVRNQPQHF. The CDR3 nucleotides read TGTGCCAGCACCTCAGAGGGGGTCCGCAATCAGCCCCAGCATTTT.

V gene TRBV13 combines with J gene TRBJ2-5; 8 bases match TRBD1. TRBJ2-7 explains the end of the DNA better; the J call may be wrong. There are 15 residues in the CDR3. Germline CDR1 is PRHDT and CDR2 is FYEKMQ (reference sequence). The CDR3 loop is CASSYRGQGAYEQYF. The CDR3 coding sequence is TGTGCCAGCAGCTATAGAGGGCAGGGGGCTTACGAGCAGTACTTC.

This clone was recorded a few times. The chain carries TRBV27 and TRBJ2-1; 7 positions agree with TRBD2. The trim removed 4 bases at V and 4 bases at J, leaving 19 bases unmatched. The CDR3 runs 19 residues. CDR1 and CDR2 (germline): MNHEY, SMNVEV (reference sequence). This chain's CDR3 is CASSSRQPPAGPYYNEQFF. The CDR3, as DNA: TGTGCCAGCAGTTCACGCCAGCCCCCAGCGGGGCCGTATTACAATGAGCAGTTCTTC.

J is TRBJ2-5 and V is TRBV28; TRBD1 might be the D (6 bases). Trimming took 2 bases from V and 2 from J, leaving 12 bases between them. Germline values: CDR1 MDHEN, CDR2 SYDVKM. The CDR3 loop spans 15 amino acids. CDR3 sequence: CASSLAQGGQETQYF. DNA of the CDR3: TGTGCCAGCAGTTTAGCACAGGGTGGACAAGAGACCCAGTACTTC. Using reference TRBV28 and TRBJ2-5 for the parts outside the CDR3, the full variable domain is DVKVTQSSRYLVKRTGEKVFLECVQDMDHENMFWYRQDPGLGLRLIYFSYDVKMKEKGDIPEGYSVSREKKERFSLILESASTNQTSMYLCASSLAQGGQETQYFGPGTRLLVL.

V usage is TRBV7-9 and J usage is TRBJ1-6; the D is unclear. V was clipped by 5 bases and J by 4 bases, with 9 bases between them. The CDR3 is 14 amino acids. CDR1 SEHNR and CDR2 FQNEAQ come from the germline V gene (reference sequence). DNA for the CDR3: TGTGCCAGCAGCCAGGATTATTATAATTCACCCCTCCACTTT. Translation: CASSQDYYNSPLHF.

This clone has just a few counts. The rearrangement links TRBV5-1 to TRBJ2-3, with 12 bases matching TRBD2. The CDR3 covers 20 residues. Trimming cost V 4 bases and J 0 bases; bases outside gene matches: 15. Germline-derived CDR1 and CDR2 are SGHRS and YFSETQ. CDR3 in amino acids: CASSPLALAGGTSSTDTQYF. CDR3 nucleotides: TGCGCCAGCAGCCCCCTCGCCCTAGCGGGGGGGACCTCTAGCACAGATACGCAGTATTTT.

The gene calls are TRBV7-8 and TRBJ1-6; possibly TRBD1 for D (5 bases). Germline V CDR1 and CDR2: SGHVS, FQNEAQ. V was pared by 1 base and J by 8 bases, with 15 bases between. The CDR3 length is 16 residues. CDR3 amino acids: CASSLVQGIRDSPLHF. The CDR3 DNA follows: TGTGCCAGCAGCTTAGTTCAGGGAATAAGAGATTCACCCCTCCACTTT.

The chain has TRBV7-7 and TRBJ2-7; perhaps TRBD2 as D (5 bases). The CDR3 extends over 13 amino acids. Trimming shortened V by 5 bases and J by 7 bases, and 15 bases separated the two germline ends. CDR1 SSHAT and CDR2 FNYEAQ come from the germline V gene (reference sequence). Here the CDR3 DNA reads TGTGCCAGCAGCCGGGATTCCGGCCGGGAGCAGTACTTC. It codes for CASSRDSGREQYF. The complete variable domain, with remaining parts taken from reference TRBV7-7 and TRBJ2-7, reads GAGVSQSPRYKVTKRGQDVTLRCDPISSHATLYWYQQALGQGPEFLTYFNYEAQPDKSGLPSDRFSAERPEGSISTLTIQRTEQRDSAMYRCASSRDSGREQYFGPGTRLTVT.

The rearrangement links TRBV2 to TRBJ1-2; D not resolved. This CDR3 contains 13 residues. Germline V gives CDR1 SNHLY, CDR2 FYNNEI. Deletions cut 1 base from V and 8 bases from J, with 11 bases between. CDR3 residues: CASSEGAAQGYTF. For the CDR3, the DNA is TGTGCCAGCAGTGAAGGTGCGGCTCAGGGCTACACCTTC.

The J gene is TRBJ1-2, the V gene TRBV6-1; tentative D call: TRBD1 (5 bases). V was trimmed by 8 bases and J by 9 bases, leaving 22 bases between them. Looked up from germline, CDR1 is MNHNS and CDR2 is SASEGT. The CDR3 runs to 14 residues. The CDR3 is CASGPQGAGSSYTF. The CDR3, as DNA: TGTGCCAGCGGGCCCCAGGGTGCCGGTTCGAGCTACACCTTC.

V usage is TRBV7-3 and J usage is TRBJ2-2; TRBD1 matches 8 bases. This CDR3 is built from 17 residues. The germline gives CDR1 SGHTA, CDR2 FQGTGA. After removal of 0 bases from V and 2 bases from J, the junction contained 5 bases not matched to a gene. The CDR3 region is CASSLTGTGGNTGELFF. CDR3 DNA sequence: TGTGCCAGCAGCTTAACCGGCACAGGGGGTAACACCGGGGAGCTGTTTTTT.

A note on this clone: Different DNA sequences within this sample yield the same CDR3. CDR3 sequence: CASSLAGQGNEKLFF. The CDR3 bases are TGTGCCAGCAGCTTAGCCGGGCAGGGGAATGAAAAACTGTTTTTT. This chain uses TRBV7-9 with TRBJ1-4; the D gene is possibly TRBD1 (6 bases). CDR3 length: 15 residues. Looked up from germline, CDR1 is SEHNR and CDR2 is FQNEAQ (reference sequence). Trimming pared 0 bases from V and 5 bases from J, leaving 10 bases between.

V gene TRBV10-3 combines with J gene TRBJ1-5, with D unresolved. The CDR3 extends over 14 amino acids. The V end was cut by 2 bases, the J end by 4 bases, with 9 bases between. Germline V CDR1 and CDR2: ENHRY, SYGVKD. CDR3 DNA sequence: TGTGCCATCAGTGAGGGTCAGAATAATCAGCCCCAGCATTTT. It specifies CAISEGQNNQPQHF.

Many counts were recorded for this clone. The chain combines TRBV4-1 with TRBJ2-3; D not certain. There are 13 residues in the CDR3. Germline V lookup: CDR1 MGHRA, CDR2 YSYEKL. The ends were cut back, 0 bases at V and 4 bases at J, with 5 bases in the middle. The CDR3 nucleotides read TGCGCCAGCAGCCAAGAAACTCCAGATACGCAGTATTTT. Translating gives CASSQETPDTQYF.

The chain employs TRBV5-1 and TRBJ1-2; TRBD1 matches at 8 bases. This CDR3 contains 15 residues. The trim removed 1 base at V and 3 bases at J, leaving 5 bases unmatched. CDR1 SGHRS and CDR2 YFSETQ come from the germline V gene. In DNA, the CDR3 is TGCGCCAGCAGCTTGTGGACAGGGACGGACTATGGCTACACCTTC. Translating gives CASSLWTGTDYGYTF. Full variable domain (remainder filled in from reference TRBV5-1 and TRBJ1-2): KAGVTQTPRYLIKTRGQQVTLSCSPISGHRSVSWYQQTPGQGLQFLFEYFSETQRNKGNFPGRFSGRQFSNSRSEMNVSTLELGDSALYLCASSLWTGTDYGYTFGSGTRLTVV.

The V gene is TRBV6-1, the J gene TRBJ2-5, with D uncertain. V lost 5 bases to trimming and J lost 0 bases, with 10 bases between them. Per germline, CDR1 MNHNS and CDR2 SASEGT. The CDR3 is 14 residues long. The CDR3 spells CASSSGSDQETQYF. CDR3 sequence (DNA): TGTGCCAGCAGTTCCGGGTCGGACCAAGAGACCCAGTACTTC.

J is TRBJ2-1 and V is TRBV5-1; 10 nucleotides line up with TRBD1. Unmatched junction bases numbered 3, after V lost 0 bases and J lost 6 bases. CDR1 and CDR2 (germline): SGHRS, YFSETQ. The CDR3 consists of 15 residues. The DNA of the CDR3 is TGCGCCAGCAGCTTGGCCGGGACAGGGGTCAATGAGCAGTTCTTC. Amino acids: CASSLAGTGVNEQFF.

As DNA, the CDR3 is TGTGCCAGCAGCTTCGCACTCGGCCGGCGGGACGTAAAAAACATTCAGTACTTC. Amino acid sequence: CASSFALGRRDVKNIQYF. The gene calls are TRBV7-9 and TRBJ2-4; tentative D call: TRBD2 (6 bases). The V gene's germline CDR1 is SEHNR and CDR2 FQNEAQ (reference sequence). This CDR3 has 18 amino acids. Deletions cut 3 bases from V and 4 bases from J, with 22 bases between. Supplemented by reference TRBV7-9 and TRBJ2-4, the full variable domain reads DTGVSQNPRHKITKRGQNVTFRCDPISEHNRLYWYRQTLGQGPEFLTYFQNEAQLEKSRLLSDRFSAERPKGSFSTLEIQRTEQGDSAMYLCASSFALGRRDVKNIQYFGAGTRLSVL.

The gene calls are TRBV7-7 and TRBJ2-2; the D is unclear. The ends were cut back, 1 base at V and 5 bases at J, with 8 bases in the middle. Germline values: CDR1 SSHAT, CDR2 FNYEAQ (reference sequence). The CDR3 contains 14 residues. The DNA of the CDR3 is TGTGCCAGCAGCTTAGTTGGCTTAACCGGGGAGCTGTTTTTT. Amino acids: CASSLVGLTGELFF.